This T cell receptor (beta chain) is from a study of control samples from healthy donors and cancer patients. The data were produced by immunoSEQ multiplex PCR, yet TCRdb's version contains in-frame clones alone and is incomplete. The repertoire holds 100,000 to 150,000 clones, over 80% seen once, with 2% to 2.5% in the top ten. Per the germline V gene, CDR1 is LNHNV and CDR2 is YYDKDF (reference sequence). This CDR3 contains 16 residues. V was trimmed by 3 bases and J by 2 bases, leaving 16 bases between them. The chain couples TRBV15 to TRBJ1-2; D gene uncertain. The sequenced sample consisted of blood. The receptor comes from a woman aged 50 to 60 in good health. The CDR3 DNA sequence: TGTGCCACCAGCAGGGCTGGCGGCGGTCTGAACTATGGCTACACCTTC. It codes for CATSRAGGGLNYGYTF.